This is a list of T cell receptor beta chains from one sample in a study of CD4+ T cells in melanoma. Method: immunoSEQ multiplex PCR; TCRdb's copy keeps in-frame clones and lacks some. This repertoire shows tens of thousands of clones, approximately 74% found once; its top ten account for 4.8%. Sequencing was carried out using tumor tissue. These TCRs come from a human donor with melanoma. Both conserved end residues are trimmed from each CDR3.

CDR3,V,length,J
SVEDSSYNEQF,TRBV29-1,11,TRBJ2-1
ASSPKIVPQH,TRBV6-1,10,TRBJ1-5
ASSYSRQSNEQF,TRBV6-5,12,TRBJ2-1
ASSNPEQGPTRGYT,TRBV5-1,14,TRBJ1-2
ASSQDRAKHLQSSYNSPLH,TRBV4-1,19,TRBJ1-6
AWSLTLADTEAF,TRBV30,12,TRBJ1-1
ASTRGTPSTDTQY,TRBV9,13,TRBJ2-3
ASSWGLSNYGYT,TRBV11-2,12,TRBJ1-2
ASSAMNQPQH,TRBV27,10,TRBJ1-5
ASSLSGDDEQY,TRBV11-2,11,TRBJ2-7
ASSIPPRRGLDTQY,TRBV19,14,TRBJ2-3
ASSFRGSGTEAF,TRBV5-1,12,TRBJ1-1
ASSGQGSNYGYT,TRBV9,12,TRBJ1-2
ASSEAALRSTSRTDTQY,TRBV2,17,TRBJ2-3
ASSLLGGRETQY,TRBV7-3,12,TRBJ2-5
ASSPPHSGTGRGGYT,TRBV5-6,15,TRBJ1-2
ATRQGQVYGYT,TRBV10-3,11,TRBJ1-2
ASSPEAYSGNTIY,TRBV6-5,13,TRBJ1-3
ASSLAKAYEQY,TRBV7-2,11,TRBJ2-7
ASSLDNYEQY,TRBV7-9,10,TRBJ2-7
ASSYLTSGAPYEQY,TRBV2,14,TRBJ2-7
ASSYGGSQLGYT,TRBV6-5,12,TRBJ1-2
ASSRALDRLSSYEQY,TRBV28,15,TRBJ2-7
ASSYASGRKDGYT,TRBV6-5,13,TRBJ1-2
ASTEANEQF,TRBV7-8,9,TRBJ2-1
ASSQDLARGLEKLF,TRBV4-2,14,TRBJ1-4
ASSLGSLWNEQF,TRBV11-2,12,TRBJ2-1
ASRHDRVRRNEQY,TRBV28,13,TRBJ2-7
ASSLKGYGYT,TRBV7-2,10,TRBJ1-2
ASPLRGYGYT,TRBV21-1,10,TRBJ1-2
ASSIGLAGLDTQY,TRBV7-3,13,TRBJ2-3
ASSDTGLGTGSDTQY,TRBV13,15,TRBJ2-3
ASGYEQY,TRBV7-2,7,TRBJ2-7
ASIPQGVAGGRSSYEQY,TRBV7-9,17,TRBJ2-7
ASSTWTGPGELF,TRBV14,12,TRBJ2-2
ASSSSLAGGFNEQF,TRBV28,14,TRBJ2-1
ASSYASYTEAF,TRBV6-5,11,TRBJ1-1
AWNTGGPEAF,TRBV30,10,TRBJ1-1
ASSPGRQISYNEQF,TRBV7-9,14,TRBJ2-1
ASSLEHSSSYNEQF,TRBV11-2,14,TRBJ2-1
ASSLIGYNSPLH,TRBV7-3,12,TRBJ1-6
ASSYGGGDETQY,TRBV7-3,12,TRBJ2-5
AWLSTAKETQY,TRBV30,11,TRBJ2-5
ASSLGPDQPQH,TRBV7-3,11,TRBJ1-5
ASSLAGSGTEAF,TRBV5-1,12,TRBJ1-1
ASSDQDGGTDTQY,TRBV6-4,13,TRBJ2-3
STGRGRKAF,TRBV20-1,9,TRBJ1-1
ASNPGQLEAF,TRBV6-6,10,TRBJ1-1
ASSTPPGGRGIYEQY,TRBV19,15,TRBJ2-7
ASIEGGGNTIY,TRBV7-9,11,TRBJ1-3
ASSLAGLADTQY,TRBV7-7,12,TRBJ2-3
ASSEATGAPNTEAF,TRBV6-1,14,TRBJ1-1
ASSPLAGYT,TRBV7-9,9,TRBJ1-2
ASSPIQKGETQY,TRBV2,12,TRBJ2-5
ASSLARNEQF,TRBV7-9,10,TRBJ2-1
ASSLQGRTEAF,TRBV11-2,11,TRBJ1-1
ASSLNRLAGTETQY,TRBV7-9,14,TRBJ2-5
ASSGSSGANVLT,TRBV5-1,12,TRBJ2-6
ASSYRGLNSPLH,TRBV6-6,12,TRBJ1-6
ASSSGTGSPALEAF,TRBV7-2,14,TRBJ1-1